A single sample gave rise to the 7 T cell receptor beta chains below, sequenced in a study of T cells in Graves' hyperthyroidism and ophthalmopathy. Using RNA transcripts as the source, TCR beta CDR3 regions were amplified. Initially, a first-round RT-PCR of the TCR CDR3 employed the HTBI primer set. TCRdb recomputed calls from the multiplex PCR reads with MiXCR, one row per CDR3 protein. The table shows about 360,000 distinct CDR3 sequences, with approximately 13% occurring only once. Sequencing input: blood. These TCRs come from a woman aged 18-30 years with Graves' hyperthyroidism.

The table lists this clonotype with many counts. As DNA, the CDR3 is TGTGCCAGCAGTTTGGGATCTTTAAATGAGCAGTTCTTC. Its translation is CASSLGSLNEQFF. The rearrangement links TRBV27 to TRBJ2-1; the D is unclear. CDR1 and CDR2 (germline): MNHEY, SMNVEV (reference sequence). V was cut by 3 bases and J by 7 bases, with 10 bases left in between. This CDR3 is 13 amino acids long.

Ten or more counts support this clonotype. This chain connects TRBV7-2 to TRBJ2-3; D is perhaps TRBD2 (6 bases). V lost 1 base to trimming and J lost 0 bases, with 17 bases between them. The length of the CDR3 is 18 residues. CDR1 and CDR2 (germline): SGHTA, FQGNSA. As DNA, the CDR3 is TGTGCCAGCAGCTTAGTGCTTAGCGGAGAATCTAGCACAGATACGCAGTATTTT. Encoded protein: CASSLVLSGESSTDTQYF.

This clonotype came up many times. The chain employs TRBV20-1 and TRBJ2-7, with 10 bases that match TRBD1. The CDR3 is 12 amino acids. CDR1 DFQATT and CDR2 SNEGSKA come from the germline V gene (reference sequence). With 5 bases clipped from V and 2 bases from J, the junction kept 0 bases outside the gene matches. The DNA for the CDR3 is TGCAGTGCTGACAGGGGGCCCTACGAGCAGTACTTC. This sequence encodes CSADRGPYEQYF.

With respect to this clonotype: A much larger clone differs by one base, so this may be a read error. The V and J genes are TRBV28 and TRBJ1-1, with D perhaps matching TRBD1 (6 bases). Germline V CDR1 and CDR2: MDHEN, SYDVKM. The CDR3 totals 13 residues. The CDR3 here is CDSRQGMNTEAFF. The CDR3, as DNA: TGTGACAGCCGTCAGGGGATGAACACTGAAGCTTTCTTT.

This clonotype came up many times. The CDR3 DNA is TGCAGCGCTATGGACGGAATCTCCTACAATGAGCAGTTCTTC. It encodes CSAMDGISYNEQFF. V usage is TRBV29-1 and J usage is TRBJ2-1; no definite D call. V was pared by 7 bases and J by 0 bases, with 13 bases between. There are 14 residues in the CDR3. Germline CDR1 SQVTM, CDR2 ANQGSEA.

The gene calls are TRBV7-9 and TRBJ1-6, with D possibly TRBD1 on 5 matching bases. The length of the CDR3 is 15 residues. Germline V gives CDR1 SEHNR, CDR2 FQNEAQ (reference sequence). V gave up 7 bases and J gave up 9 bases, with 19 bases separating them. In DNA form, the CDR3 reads TGTGCCAGCAACTTCGACAGCCACGTCAGTTCACCCCTCCACTTT. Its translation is CASNFDSHVSSPLHF.

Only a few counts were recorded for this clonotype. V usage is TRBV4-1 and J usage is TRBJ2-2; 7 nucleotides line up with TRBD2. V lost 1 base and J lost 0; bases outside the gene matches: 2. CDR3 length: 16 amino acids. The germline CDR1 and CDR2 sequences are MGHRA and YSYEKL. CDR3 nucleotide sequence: TGCGCCAGCAGCCAAGTTGGACTAGCGAACACCGGGGAGCTGTTTTTT. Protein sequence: CASSQVGLANTGELFF.